The clone carrying this TCR beta chain was counted between two and nine times. Its antigen is not known. Primed by a sample-barcoded 5' primer and a J-beta primer mix, a second PCR proceeded for about 6 to 11 cycles. Unique molecular identifiers of 12 random nucleotides labeled each cDNA. Each CDR3 protein is one row after TCRdb ran MiXCR on the 5' RACE reads. Of roughly 1,800,000 distinct CDR3 sequences in the sample, roughly 50% were seen once. Samples had at least 6 million PBMCs isolated from them. The germline V and J ends were trimmed by 10 bases and 1 base, with 13 bases remaining between them. Germline lookup yields CDR1 SEHNR and CDR2 FQNEAQ (reference sequence). This CDR3 is built from 13 residues. These data come from a study of blood T cells in healthy people across ages. Notes on the study in general: The study regarded diversity estimates from one million T cells as underestimates.

The source of this sequence is a woman in her forties in good health. The chain recombines TRBV7-9 with TRBJ1-1; possibly TRBD1 for D (5 bases). Material: blood. CDR3: CATRGSGNTEAFF. The CDR3 nucleotides read TGTGCCACCCGGGGGAGTGGGAACACTGAAGCTTTCTTT. Based on the CDR3 plus reference TRBV7-9 and TRBJ1-1, the full variable domain is DTGVSQNPRHKITKRGQNVTFRCDPISEHNRLYWYRQTLGQGPEFLTYFQNEAQLEKSRLLSDRFSAERPKGSFSTLEIQRTEQGDSAMYLCATRGSGNTEAFFGQGTRLTVV.